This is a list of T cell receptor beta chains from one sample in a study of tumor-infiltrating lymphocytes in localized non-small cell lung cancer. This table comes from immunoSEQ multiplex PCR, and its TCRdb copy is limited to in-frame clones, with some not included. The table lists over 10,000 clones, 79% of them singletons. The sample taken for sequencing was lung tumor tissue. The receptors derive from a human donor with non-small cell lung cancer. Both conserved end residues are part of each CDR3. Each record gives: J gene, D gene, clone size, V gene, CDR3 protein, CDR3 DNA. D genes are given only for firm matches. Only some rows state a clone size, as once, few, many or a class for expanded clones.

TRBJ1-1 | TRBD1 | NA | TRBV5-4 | CASSSGQGVMNTEAFF | TGTGCCAGCAGTTCGGGACAGGGGGTCATGAACACTGAAGCTTTCTTT
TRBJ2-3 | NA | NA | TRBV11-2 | CASSLEGTPPDTQYF | TGTGCCAGCAGCTTAGAGGGAACTCCCCCGGATACGCAGTATTTT
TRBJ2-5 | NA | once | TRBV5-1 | CASSLAGVRETQYF | TGCGCCAGCAGCTTGGCGGGGGTGAGGGAGACCCAGTACTTC
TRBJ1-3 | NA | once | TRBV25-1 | CASRTAYSGHSGNTIYF | TGTGCCAGCAGGACTGCTTACAGTGGACACTCTGGAAACACCATATATTTT
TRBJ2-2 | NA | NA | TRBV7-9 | CASSSRNTGELFF | TGTGCCAGCAGCTCCAGGAACACCGGGGAGCTGTTTTTT
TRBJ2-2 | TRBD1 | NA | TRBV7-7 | CASSADRGRAGELFF | TGTGCTAGCAGCGCGGACAGGGGGAGAGCCGGGGAGCTGTTTTTT
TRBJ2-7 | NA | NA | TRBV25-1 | CASSEPFGYEQYF | TGTGCCAGCAGTGAACCCTTTGGATACGAGCAGTACTTC
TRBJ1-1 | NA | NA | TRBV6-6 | CASSYAGPLSAFF | TGTGCCAGCAGTTACGCAGGGCCGCTAAGTGCTTTCTTT
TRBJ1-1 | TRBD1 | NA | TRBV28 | CASRGQGNTEAFF | TGTGCCAGCAGGGGACAGGGGAACACTGAAGCTTTCTTT
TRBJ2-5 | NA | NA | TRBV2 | CASSEARGHIGTQYF | TGTGCCAGCAGTGAAGCCCGGGGGCATATTGGGACCCAGTACTTC
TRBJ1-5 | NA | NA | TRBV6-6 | CASLGTGGPQPQHF | TGTGCCAGCTTAGGGACCGGTGGTCCTCAGCCCCAGCATTTT
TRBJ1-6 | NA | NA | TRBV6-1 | CASSELIAPLHF | TGTGCCAGCAGTGAACTTATCGCGCCCCTCCACTTT
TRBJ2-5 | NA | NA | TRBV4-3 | CASSLRRGAETQYF | TGCGCCAGCAGCCTTAGGAGGGGGGCTGAGACCCAGTACTTC
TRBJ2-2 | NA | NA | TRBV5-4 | CASSLSRDTGELFF | TGTGCCAGCAGCTTGAGCAGGGACACCGGGGAGCTGTTTTTT
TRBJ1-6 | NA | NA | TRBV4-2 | CASSPGSDNSPLHF | TGTGCCAGCAGCCCAGGATCCGACAATTCACCCCTCCACTTT
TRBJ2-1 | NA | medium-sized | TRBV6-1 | CASNEWGSYNEQFF | TGTGCCAGCAACGAGTGGGGATCCTACAATGAGCAGTTCTTC
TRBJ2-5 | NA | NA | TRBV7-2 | CASSSQVGETQYF | TGTGCCAGCAGCTCACAGGTGGGGGAGACCCAGTACTTC
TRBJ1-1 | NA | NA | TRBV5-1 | CASSLQGLGRTEAFF | TGCGCCAGCAGCTTGCAGGGACTAGGACGGACTGAAGCTTTCTTT
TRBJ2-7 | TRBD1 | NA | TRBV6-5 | CASSGQGEQYF | TGTGCCAGCAGCGGACAGGGCGAGCAGTACTTC
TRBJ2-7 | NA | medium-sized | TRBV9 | CASTVGGDSYEQYF | TGTGCCAGCACCGTAGGAGGGGACTCCTACGAGCAGTACTTC
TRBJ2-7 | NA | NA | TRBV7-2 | CASSRDREQYF | TGTGCCAGCAGCCGTGACCGGGAGCAGTACTTC
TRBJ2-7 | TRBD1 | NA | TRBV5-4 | CASSPGTGWEQYF | TGTGCCAGCAGCCCCGGGACAGGGTGGGAGCAGTACTTC
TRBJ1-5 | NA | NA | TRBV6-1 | CASSEQLHQPQHF | TGTGCCAGCAGTGAACAGCTACATCAGCCCCAGCATTTT
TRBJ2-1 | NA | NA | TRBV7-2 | CASSHSPSSYNEQFF | TGTGCCAGCAGCCATAGTCCCAGCTCCTACAATGAGCAGTTCTTC
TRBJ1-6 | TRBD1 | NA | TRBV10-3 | CASAHGGQGGIGYSPLHF | TGTGCCAGCGCCCACGGGGGACAGGGAGGGATTGGGTATTCACCCCTCCACTTT
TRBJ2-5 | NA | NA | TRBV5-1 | CASSGKETQYF | TGCGCCAGCAGCGGGAAAGAGACCCAGTACTTC
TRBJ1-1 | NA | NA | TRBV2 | CASRAQGQAFF | TGTGCCAGCAGGGCACAGGGACAAGCTTTCTTT
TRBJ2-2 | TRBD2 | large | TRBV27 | CASSLLTSGSFANTGELFF | TGTGCCAGCAGTTTACTCACTAGCGGGAGCTTCGCGAACACCGGGGAGCTGTTTTTT
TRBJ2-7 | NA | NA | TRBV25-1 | CASRTTGWLDEQYF | TGTGCCAGCAGGACAACAGGGTGGCTTGACGAGCAGTACTTC
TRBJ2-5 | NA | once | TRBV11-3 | CASSLEGGNQETQYF | TGTGCCAGCAGCTTAGAGGGTGGCAACCAAGAGACCCAGTACTTC
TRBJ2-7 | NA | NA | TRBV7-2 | CASSLVTGITYEQYF | TGTGCCAGCAGCTTAGTTACAGGGATCACCTACGAGCAGTACTTC
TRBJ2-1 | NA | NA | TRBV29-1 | CSANSVINEQFF | TGCAGCGCCAACTCGGTAATCAATGAGCAGTTCTTC
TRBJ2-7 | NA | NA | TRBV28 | CASSGSLVPYEQYF | TGTGCCAGCAGCGGAAGCCTAGTCCCCTACGAGCAGTACTTC
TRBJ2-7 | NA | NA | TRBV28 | CASSPRLGGPYEQYF | TGTGCCAGCAGTCCCCGATTAGGAGGTCCCTACGAGCAGTACTTC
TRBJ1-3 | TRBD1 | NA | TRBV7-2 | CASSLTTGVGNTIYF | TGTGCCAGCAGCTTAACGACAGGGGTTGGAAACACCATATATTTT
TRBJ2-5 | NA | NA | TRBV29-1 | CSVEDRSGWQETQYF | TGCAGCGTTGAAGATCGCTCAGGGTGGCAAGAGACCCAGTACTTC
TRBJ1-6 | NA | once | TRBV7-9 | CASSTPVWNSPLHF | TGTGCCAGCAGCACTCCCGTTTGGAATTCACCCCTCCACTTT
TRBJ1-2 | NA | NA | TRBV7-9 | CASSLIRQDLYGYTF | TGTGCCAGCAGCCTCATCCGACAGGACCTGTATGGCTACACCTTC
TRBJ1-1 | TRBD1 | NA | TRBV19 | CASSTRGVVNTEAFF | TGTGCCAGTAGTACCAGGGGGGTAGTGAACACTGAAGCTTTCTTT
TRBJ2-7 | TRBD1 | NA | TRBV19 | CASSRLPGQGVEQYF | TGTGCCAGTAGCCGGCTACCGGGACAGGGAGTCGAGCAGTACTTC
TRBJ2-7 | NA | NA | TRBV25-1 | CASSDYGSSYEQYF | TGTGCCAGCAGTGACTACGGCAGTTCCTACGAGCAGTACTTC
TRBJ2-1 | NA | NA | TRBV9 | CASSVQGAGNEQFF | TGTGCCAGCAGCGTACAGGGCGCAGGGAATGAGCAGTTCTTC
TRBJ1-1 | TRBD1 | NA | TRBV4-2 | CASSQDGGQTEAFF | TGTGCCAGCAGCCAAGATGGGGGACAGACTGAAGCTTTCTTT
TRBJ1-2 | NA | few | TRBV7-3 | CASSRTGKGTYGYTF | TGTGCCAGCAGTCGAACAGGGAAAGGAACCTATGGCTACACCTTC
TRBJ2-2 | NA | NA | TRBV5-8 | CASRLRIGRVNTGELFF | TGTGCCAGCAGATTAAGAATCGGCAGAGTAAACACCGGGGAGCTGTTTTTT
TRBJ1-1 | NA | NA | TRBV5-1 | CASSLAVGRVMNTEAFF | TGCGCCAGCAGCTTGGCGGTGGGGCGCGTTATGAACACTGAAGCTTTCTTT
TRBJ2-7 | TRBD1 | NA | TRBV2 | CASSERGTGALKNEQYF | TGTGCCAGCAGTGAACGGGGGACAGGGGCCCTCAAAAACGAGCAGTACTTC